These 25 T cell receptor beta chains came from one sample sequenced in a study of T cells in Graves' hyperthyroidism and ophthalmopathy (dated by TCRdb to between 2018 and 2021). The library was generated by multiplex PCR. Sequencing took place on an Illumina HiSeq 2000. Amplification of TCR beta CDR3 regions was carried out from RNA transcripts. A first-round RT-PCR of the TCR CDR3 used the HTBI primer set with the Qiagen OneStep RT-PCR kit. TCRdb ran its own pipeline on the public reads, namely fastp trimming at Q25 and MiXCR clone calling, and kept in-frame beta chains. Every distinct CDR3 protein forms one entry, paired with its most common genes and DNA. The sample table contains about 840,000 distinct CDR3 sequences; only one count was recorded for around 38% of them. 7% to 10% of the sample goes to the ten largest clones. Sequenced sample: blood. The receptors shown here come from a man aged 18 to 30 with Graves' hyperthyroidism.

The V and J genes are TRBV2 and TRBJ1-4; D may be TRBD1 (5 bases). Germline V CDR1 and CDR2: SNHLY, FYNNEI. This CDR3 region has 18 residues. V dropped 2 bases and J dropped 3 bases, with 19 bases sitting between them. The CDR3 here is CASSETGLYGLSNEKLFF. The CDR3 nucleotides are TGTGCCAGCAGTGAAACAGGTTTATATGGCTTGTCTAATGAAAAACTGTTTTTT.

CDR3 nucleotide sequence: TGCGCCAGCAGCTTGGGGGGGGGCCCAGGACGGAACACTGAAGCTTTCTTT. Its translation: CASSLGGGPGRNTEAFF. V is TRBV5-1 and J is TRBJ1-1; the D gene is possibly TRBD1 (6 bases). The CDR3 contains 17 residues. V was trimmed by 0 bases and J by 1 base, leaving 16 bases between them. Germline-derived CDR1 and CDR2 are SGHRS and YFSETQ.

J is TRBJ2-7 and V is TRBV5-8; TRBD1 matches 8 bases. CDR3 size: 14 residues. The V gene end was trimmed by 6 bases and the J gene end by 6 bases; junction bases not matched to a gene: 11. Germline-derived CDR1 and CDR2 are SGHTS and YDEGEE. The DNA for the CDR3 is TGTGCCAGCAACTGGGACAGGCGCCCTGGCGAGCAGTACTTC. Protein: CASNWDRRPGEQYF.

As concerns this clonotype: This sequence may be a read error, since a much larger clone differs from it by one base. The V gene is TRBV10-2, the J gene TRBJ2-2; D is uncertain. V was cut by 6 bases and J by 6 bases, with 11 bases left in between. This CDR3 is 13 amino acids long. Germline loops: CDR1 WSHSY, CDR2 SAAADI. In DNA, the CDR3 is TGCGCCAGCAGAGCCCATGGGGCCGGGGAGCTGTTTTTT. It codes for CASRAHGAGELFF.

This chain links TRBV6-5 with TRBJ1-2, with D possibly TRBD1 on 6 matching bases. Germline assignment: CDR1 MNHEY and CDR2 SVGAGI. The ends were cut back, 5 bases at V and 8 bases at J, with 24 bases in the middle. The CDR3 has 16 residues. The CDR3 DNA reads TGTGCCAGCAGTGATGAGTTCTTAGGGGGGCAGGAGGGCTACACCTTC. Amino acids: CASSDEFLGGQEGYTF.

The V call is TRBV29-1, the J call TRBJ2-3; no reliable D call. The CDR3 consists of 13 residues. Trimming stripped 5 bases from V and 7 bases from J, with 16 bases between. Germline loops: CDR1 SQVTM, CDR2 ANQGSEA. CDR3 sequence reads: CSVMTGSVHTQYF. As DNA, the CDR3 is TGCAGCGTTATGACCGGCTCGGTCCATACGCAGTATTTT.

This clonotype came up many times. The chain joins TRBV7-8 to TRBJ1-1; D may be TRBD1 (5 bases). The CDR3 runs 12 residues. Germline CDR1 SGHVS, CDR2 FQNEAQ. Trimming took 1 base from V and 11 from J, leaving 11 bases between them. The CDR3 reads CASSLEGVDAFF. The CDR3 coding sequence is TGTGCCAGCAGCTTAGAAGGGGTGGACGCTTTCTTT.

In DNA, the CDR3 is TGCAGCGCCGGGGCCTTGATTGGTACTGAAGCTTTCTTT. Translating it yields CSAGALIGTEAFF. V usage is TRBV29-1 and J usage is TRBJ1-1, with D perhaps TRBD1 (5 bases). The germline V gene has CDR1 SQVTM and CDR2 ANQGSEA. There are 13 residues in the CDR3. V dropped 7 bases and J dropped 5 bases, with 17 bases sitting between them.

This clonotype showed up many times. The DNA of the CDR3 is TGTGCCAGCAGTGAAGGGGCAGGGTCAGGAAACACCATATATTTT. Its protein product is CASSEGAGSGNTIYF. The J gene is TRBJ1-3, the V gene TRBV2, with D perhaps matching TRBD1 (5 bases). V was pared by 1 base and J by 4 bases, with 11 bases between. The V gene's germline CDR1 is SNHLY and CDR2 FYNNEI. CDR3 length equals 15 residues.

In this sample, this clonotype turned up many times. The V call is TRBV12-3 or TRBV12-4, the J call TRBJ1-3, with 7 bases that match TRBD1. This CDR3 contains 13 residues. The junction had 4 bases not matched to a gene; V was cut back by 3 bases and J by 8 bases. In DNA, the CDR3 is TGTGCCAGCAGTTTCAACAGGGGAGACACCATATATTTT. Its protein product is CASSFNRGDTIYF.

This clonotype occurred many times. This chain connects TRBV10-3 to TRBJ2-7; D not certain. The CDR3 runs to 13 residues. Trimming pared 5 bases from V and 5 bases from J, leaving 13 bases between. CDR1 and CDR2 from the germline V gene are ENHRY and SYGVKD. CDR3 in DNA: TGTGCCATCAGTAGAGTCCCCCAGAACGAGCAGTACTTC. Translated, it gives CAISRVPQNEQYF.

V usage is TRBV10-3 and J usage is TRBJ1-5; D gene ambiguous. The germline V gene encodes CDR1 ENHRY and CDR2 SYGVKD. The CDR3 runs 14 residues. V was clipped by 3 bases and J by 0 bases, with 6 bases between them. The CDR3 DNA sequence: TGTGCCATCAGTGAAGGCGGTAGCAATCAGCCCCAGCATTTT. Translating it yields CAISEGGSNQPQHF.

The chain couples TRBV7-9 to TRBJ2-7, with 9 nucleotides matching TRBD2. This CDR3 has 13 amino acids. Germline loops: CDR1 SEHNR, CDR2 FQNEAQ (reference sequence). J lost 5 bases, V lost 7 bases, and 6 bases had no gene match. For the CDR3, the DNA is TGTGCCAGCACCGCTAGCGGGATCAACGAGCAGTACTTC. The encoded protein is CASTASGINEQYF.

The CDR3 here is CASDPGSGNTIYF. DNA for the CDR3: TGTGCCAGCGACCCGGGCTCTGGAAACACCATATATTTT. This sequence joins TRBV25-1 and TRBJ1-3; D uncertain. The CDR3 is made up of 13 amino acids. Germline CDR1 reads MGHDK; CDR2 reads SYGVNS. Trimming took 8 bases from V and 0 from J, leaving 8 bases between them.

This sequence joins TRBV20-1 and TRBJ2-7; no clear D. This CDR3 has 13 residues. Trimming removed 5 bases from V and 0 bases from J, with 11 bases in between. In germline, CDR1 is DFQATT, CDR2 SNEGSKA (reference sequence). The CDR3 region is CSAPDLSSYEQYF. DNA for the CDR3: TGCAGTGCTCCCGACCTGAGCTCCTACGAGCAGTACTTC.

This clonotype was seen more than once but under ten times. The genes are TRBV5-1 and TRBJ1-1; 7 bases are shared with TRBD1. From germline, CDR1 is SGHRS and CDR2 YFSETQ. J lost 6 bases, V lost 1 base, and 3 bases had no gene match. The CDR3 contains 13 residues. The CDR3, as DNA: TGCGCCAGCAGCTTGCAGGGGGAACCTGAAGCTTTCTTT. Amino acids: CASSLQGEPEAFF.

This clonotype was seen just once. The conserved phenylalanine or tryptophan is not found at the CDR3 terminus, so this likely reflects a read error. The limits of the CDR3 on the DNA are not certain, so only TCRdb's listed CDR3 is given. The V gene is TRBV7-6, the J gene TRBJ2-7; TRBD1 was called by the table and not checked on the DNA. The CDR3 comprises 8 residues, both ends counted. Germline CDR1 is SGHVS and CDR2 is FNYEAQ. CDR3 loop: CASSSAGS.

The rearrangement links TRBV6-1 to TRBJ1-1; D not resolved. The CDR3 length is 13 residues. Trimming left V 2 bases short and J 8 bases short, with 12 bases between. CDR1 and CDR2 from the germline V gene are MNHNS and SASEGT. The CDR3 protein is CASSETQLPEAFF. The CDR3 bases are TGTGCCAGCAGTGAAACCCAACTCCCGGAAGCTTTCTTT.

By share, this clonotype counts as medium-sized (0.01 to 0.1%). The gene calls are TRBV29-1 and TRBJ1-1; no definite D call. V gave up 4 bases and J gave up 8 bases, with 14 bases separating them. Germline lookup yields CDR1 SQVTM and CDR2 ANQGSEA. The length of the CDR3 is 12 residues. CDR3 residues: CSVGGSGREAFF. The DNA of the CDR3 is TGCAGCGTTGGCGGCAGCGGGAGGGAAGCTTTCTTT.

There are a few counts of this clonotype. CDR3 DNA: TGCAGTGCTAGGACAGCCTATGACTCTGGAAACACCATATATTTT. The encoded protein is CSARTAYDSGNTIYF. This chain links TRBV20-1 with TRBJ1-3, with a weak D call TRBD1 (5 bases). CDR1 is DFQATT, CDR2 SNEGSKA, per germline (reference sequence). The length of the CDR3 is 15 residues. Trimming stripped 3 bases from V and 0 bases from J, with 12 bases between.

V gene TRBV4-3 combines with J gene TRBJ1-4; TRBD1 agrees at 7 bases. After removal of 0 bases from V and 7 bases from J, the junction contained 5 bases not matched to a gene. From germline, CDR1 is LGHNA and CDR2 YSLEER. This CDR3 has 15 residues. CDR3 region: CASSQDQGVVEKLFF. CDR3 bases: TGCGCCAGCAGCCAAGACCAGGGGGTCGTTGAAAAACTGTTTTTT.

This clonotype was counted many times. This chain links TRBV20-1 with TRBJ2-5; D uncertain. CDR3 length equals 13 residues. Germline-derived CDR1 and CDR2 are DFQATT and SNEGSKA (reference sequence). Trimming pared 3 bases from V and 5 bases from J, leaving 13 bases between. CDR3 nucleotide sequence: TGCAGTGCTAGCCCACGCCGACGGGAGACCCAGTACTTC. It specifies CSASPRRRETQYF.

This chain links TRBV5-8 with TRBJ2-6, with a tentative D call TRBD1 (5 bases). The J call is uncertain, as TRBJ1-2 better fits the DNA end. The CDR3 length is 16 residues. Germline V CDR1 and CDR2: SGHTS, YDEGEE. The chain's CDR3 is CASSLGRRGGDYGYTF. In DNA form, the CDR3 reads TGTGCCAGCAGCTTAGGGAGAAGGGGAGGGGACTATGGCTACACCTTC.

In this sample, this clonotype turned up many times. V is TRBV10-3 and J is TRBJ1-5; 7 nucleotides align to TRBD1. V was clipped by 5 bases and J by 5 bases; unmatched bases: 3. The CDR3 contains 13 residues. Germline CDR1 and CDR2: ENHRY and SYGVKD. The CDR3 DNA sequence: TGTGCCATCAGTACAGGGGATGATCAGCCCCAGCATTTT. Residues: CAISTGDDQPQHF.

This clonotype was recorded many times. The rearrangement uses TRBV10-1 and TRBJ1-2; D gene unclear. The CDR3 contains 13 residues. Trimming cost V 4 bases and J 8 bases, with 14 bases left between them. The germline V gene encodes CDR1 WNHNN and CDR2 SYGVQD (reference sequence). CDR3 sequence: CASSADMASGYTF. CDR3 DNA: TGCGCCAGCAGTGCCGACATGGCCAGCGGCTACACCTTC.